These 23 T cell receptor beta chains were all obtained from the same sample, sequenced in a study of CD8+CD57+ T cells in acquired aplastic anemia. Patients chosen for sequencing had shown CD8+CD57+ cell expansion by flow cytometry. According to the study, genomic DNA was the template for TCR beta VDJ and CDR3 profiling. TCRdb used MiXCR to reprocess the reads, holding one entry per CDR3 protein. The data contain just over 150,000 distinct CDR3 sequences, around 52% of them singletons. What was sequenced was sorted CD4+, CD8+, or CD8+CD57+ T cells (not recorded which) from PBMCs. All receptors derive from a human donor with aplastic anemia.

This clonotype showed up many times. The CDR3 region is CASSSPAGAGYTF. In nucleotides, the CDR3 is TGTGCCAGCAGCTCTCCTGCCGGGGCTGGCTACACCTTC. The chain has TRBV7-8 and TRBJ1-2; tentatively, D is TRBD1 (5 bases). This CDR3 is 13 amino acids long. V lost 4 bases, J lost 7 bases, and 13 bases lay in between. Looked up from germline, CDR1 is SGHVS and CDR2 is FQNEAQ.

This clonotype was counted many times. CDR3 in amino acids: CASSEYGGLSEAFF. CDR3 nucleotides: TGTGCCAGCAGTGAATATGGGGGTCTCTCTGAAGCTTTCTTT. This chain links TRBV25-1 with TRBJ1-1; D might be TRBD1 (5 bases). The CDR3 contains 14 residues. Trimming pared 0 bases from V and 6 bases from J, leaving 11 bases between. Germline lookup yields CDR1 MGHDK and CDR2 SYGVNS. Complete variable domain (other parts from reference TRBV25-1 and TRBJ1-1): EADIYQTPRYLVIGTGKKITLECSQTMGHDKMYWYQQDPGMELHLIHYSYGVNSTEKGDLSSESTVSRIRTEHFPLTLESARPSHTSQYLCASSEYGGLSEAFFGQGTRLTVV.

This clonotype appeared many times. J is TRBJ2-7 and V is TRBV27; D is possibly TRBD2 (6 bases). Germline V lookup: CDR1 MNHEY, CDR2 SMNVEV (reference sequence). V was trimmed by 6 bases and J by 3 bases, leaving 15 bases between them. This CDR3 is 14 amino acids long. The CDR3: CASSDGTELYEQYF. CDR3 nucleotides: TGTGCCAGCAGCGACGGGACTGAGCTCTACGAGCAGTACTTC.

This clonotype occurred many times. The chain carries TRBV6-5 and TRBJ1-6; the D gene is possibly TRBD1 (6 bases). The CDR3 is made up of 13 amino acids. Germline V CDR1 and CDR2: MNHEY, SVGAGI. Trimming shortened V by 2 bases and J by 12 bases, and 11 bases separated the two germline ends. The CDR3 bases are TGTGCCAGCAGTTACGGGGGGCGAAAACCCCTCCACTTT. Translation gives CASSYGGRKPLHF.

This clonotype appeared many times. The chain joins TRBV19 to TRBJ1-5, with TRBD1 as a possible D gene (5 bases). V lost 3 bases to trimming and J lost 3 bases, with 6 bases between them. This CDR3 has 13 amino acids. Germline assignment: CDR1 LNHDA and CDR2 SQIVND (reference sequence). CDR3 nucleotides: TGTGCCAGTAGTATTGGGGCCAATCAGCCCCAGCATTTT. It yields the protein CASSIGANQPQHF.

This clonotype was recorded at least ten times. V gene TRBV15 combines with J gene TRBJ2-3; 7 nucleotides align to TRBD2. V shed 8 bases and J 4 bases; nucleotides not matched to a gene: 6. Per the germline V gene, CDR1 is LNHNV and CDR2 is YYDKDF (reference sequence). The CDR3 covers 13 residues. DNA for the CDR3: TGTGCCACCCGGCAGGGAGGGGCAGATACGCAGTATTTT. It translates to CATRQGGADTQYF. The variable domain in full, with the rest retrieved from reference TRBV15 and TRBJ2-3, is DAMVIQNPRYQVTQFGKPVTLSCSQTLNHNVMYWYQQKSSQAPKLLFHYYDKDFNNEADTPDNFQSRRPNTSFCFLDIRSPGLGDTAMYLCATRQGGADTQYFGPGTRLTVL.

This clonotype was counted at least ten times. The genes are TRBV24-1 and TRBJ2-1; perhaps TRBD2 as D (7 bases). V lost 7 bases, J lost 6 bases, and 12 bases lay in between. The CDR3 extends over 13 amino acids. Germline CDR1 and CDR2: KGHDR and SFDVKD. The CDR3 DNA reads as TGTGCCACCAGGGGTGCGGGGGCCAATGAGCAGTTCTTC. Translated, it gives CATRGAGANEQFF.

The CDR3, as DNA: TGTGCCACCAGTGACAACAGCTACGAGCAGTACTTC. Amino acids: CATSDNSYEQYF. The chain employs TRBV24-1 and TRBJ2-7; no firm D call. V was trimmed by 4 bases and J by 3 bases, leaving 6 bases between them. Germline CDR1 and CDR2: KGHDR and SFDVKD. The CDR3 is made up of 12 amino acids.

The chain uses TRBV5-1 and TRBJ1-6, with D uncertain. V lost 0 bases to trimming and J lost 7 bases, with 8 bases between them. The CDR3 has 14 amino acids. Germline lookup yields CDR1 SGHRS and CDR2 YFSETQ. This CDR3 reads CASSLGSGNSPLHF. CDR3 nucleotides: TGCGCCAGCAGCTTGGGTTCGGGGAATTCACCCCTCCACTTT.

The V and J genes are TRBV25-1 and TRBJ2-1, with 8 bases aligning to TRBD1. The CDR3 runs 14 residues. After removal of 4 bases from V and 8 bases from J, the junction contained 7 bases not matched to a gene. Germline V gives CDR1 MGHDK, CDR2 SYGVNS. CDR3 in amino acids: CASSALRGHDEQFF. The DNA of the CDR3 is TGTGCCAGCAGTGCCCTCAGGGGGCACGATGAGCAGTTCTTC.

This clonotype was seen ten or more times. The V gene is TRBV11-3, the J gene TRBJ2-7; D uncertain. Trimming stripped 4 bases from V and 3 bases from J, with 10 bases between. The CDR3 covers 13 residues. Germline-derived CDR1 and CDR2 are SGHNT and YENEEA. The CDR3 loop reads CASSSALGYEQYF. The CDR3 nucleotides are TGTGCCAGCAGCTCGGCTCTGGGCTACGAGCAGTACTTC.

V gene TRBV7-9 combines with J gene TRBJ2-2; D possibly corresponds to TRBD1 (6 bases). Trimming shortened V by 4 bases and J by 6 bases, and 12 bases separated the two germline ends. CDR3 length: 14 residues. Germline V gives CDR1 SEHNR, CDR2 FQNEAQ (reference sequence). CDR3 sequence reads: CASSSQGGAGELFF. CDR3 in DNA: TGTGCCAGCAGCTCACAGGGTGGGGCCGGGGAGCTGTTTTTT.

This clonotype was detected only a few times. At one end, the junction sequence differs from germline, possibly due to a read error. The chain joins TRBV27 to TRBJ2-7; D call uncertain. Germline lookup yields CDR1 MNHEY and CDR2 SMNVEV (reference sequence). The CDR3 runs 12 residues. The CDR3 is CASSLSGYEQHF. Written as DNA, the CDR3 is TGTGCCAGCAGTTTATCGGGCTACGAGCAGCACTTC.

This clonotype was counted a few times. V usage is TRBV19 and J usage is TRBJ1-1, with D unresolved. Trimming shortened V by 9 bases and J by 1 base, and 12 bases separated the two germline ends. The CDR3 is 13 amino acids. CDR1 is LNHDA, CDR2 SQIVND, per germline (reference sequence). CDR3 loop: CASAGRPNTEAFF. The CDR3 DNA follows: TGTGCCAGCGCAGGACGCCCGAACACTGAAGCTTTCTTT.

The chain is built from TRBV10-3 and TRBJ1-5, with TRBD1 identical over 10 bases. CDR1 and CDR2 (germline): ENHRY, SYGVKD. V was clipped by 4 bases and J by 6 bases; unmatched bases: 6. The CDR3 spans 15 residues. This CDR3 reads CAISVGTGEGQPQHF. Here the CDR3 DNA reads TGTGCCATCAGTGTTGGGACAGGGGAAGGTCAGCCCCAGCATTTT.

The J gene is TRBJ2-1, the V gene TRBV11-2, with D possibly matching TRBD2 (6 bases). Germline V CDR1 and CDR2: SGHAT, FQNNGV. The CDR3 spans 14 residues. The V end was cut by 4 bases, the J end by 8 bases, with 15 bases between. The CDR3 loop reads CASSSMTRVDEQFF. The CDR3 DNA is TGTGCCAGCAGCTCGATGACTAGGGTCGATGAGCAGTTCTTC.

The J gene is TRBJ2-1, the V gene TRBV27; D call uncertain. The V end was cut by 4 bases, the J end by 4 bases, with 11 bases between. This CDR3 is 14 amino acids long. Germline V gene data show CDR1 as MNHEY and CDR2 as SMNVEV (reference sequence). The CDR3 loop is CASSYPSPYNEQFF. The CDR3 nucleotides are TGTGCCAGCAGTTACCCCTCTCCGTACAATGAGCAGTTCTTC.

This clonotype was recorded only once. V gene TRBV20-1 combines with J gene TRBJ1-2; tentative D call: TRBD1 (6 bases). Deletions cut 1 base from V and 4 bases from J, with 7 bases between. Germline CDR1 DFQATT, CDR2 SNEGSKA (reference sequence). This CDR3 is built from 12 residues. The CDR3 region is CSARAQGYGYTF. In DNA form, the CDR3 reads TGCAGTGCTAGAGCACAGGGCTATGGCTACACCTTC.

The gene calls are TRBV19 and TRBJ2-6; D might be TRBD2 (5 bases). The germline CDR1 and CDR2 sequences are LNHDA and SQIVND (reference sequence). The ends were cut back, 3 bases at V and 1 base at J, with 7 bases in the middle. The CDR3 is made up of 15 amino acids. The DNA of the CDR3 is TGTGCCAGTAGTATGACGGGGTCTGGGGCCAACGTCCTGACTTTC. It encodes CASSMTGSGANVLTF.

The chain has TRBV11-2 and TRBJ2-7; D may match TRBD1 or TRBD2 (5 bases each). The CDR3 contains 14 residues. Germline assignment: CDR1 SGHAT and CDR2 FQNNGV. V gave up 0 bases and J gave up 2 bases, with 8 bases separating them. This CDR3 is CASSLDPGPYEQYF. The CDR3 DNA reads as TGTGCCAGCAGCTTAGACCCGGGGCCCTACGAGCAGTACTTC.

This clonotype occurred many times. CDR3: CASRVTGSYEQYF. The CDR3 bases are TGTGCCAGCAGAGTGACGGGCTCCTACGAGCAGTACTTC. V and J are TRBV27 and TRBJ2-7; D unclear. In germline, CDR1 is MNHEY, CDR2 SMNVEV (reference sequence). Trimming stripped 6 bases from V and 0 bases from J, with 9 bases between. The CDR3 runs to 13 residues.

V and J are TRBV7-9 and TRBJ2-3; TRBD1 matches at 9 bases. The CDR3 has 14 amino acids. V lost 8 bases to trimming and J lost 2 bases; unmatched junction nucleotides: 5. From germline, CDR1 is SEHNR and CDR2 FQNEAQ (reference sequence). In DNA, the CDR3 is TGTGCCAGCGGGACAGGGCACACCACAGATACGCAGTATTTT. Translation: CASGTGHTTDTQYF.

This clonotype came up a few times. This chain connects TRBV19 to TRBJ1-5, with D uncertain. V was cut by 3 bases and J by 7 bases, with 16 bases left in between. This CDR3 comprises 15 residues. Germline assignment: CDR1 LNHDA and CDR2 SQIVND (reference sequence). The CDR3 coding sequence is TGTGCCAGTAGTATGAGGAGACAATGGGGACAGCCCCAGCATTTT. Amino acid sequence: CASSMRRQWGQPQHF.